Following are 10 T cell receptor beta chains from one sample sequenced in a study of cytomegalovirus exposure and HLA in healthy donors. A multiplex PCR was run with 60 Vbeta primers and 13 Jbeta primers. TCRdb keeps only in-frame clones here, not all; method: immunoSEQ multiplex PCR. The data contain about 100,000 clones, about 80% of them singletons. The source material was PBMCs. These TCRs come from a man aged 35 to 55 in good health and CMV-seronegative.

V and J are TRBV7-9 and TRBJ2-2; 8 nucleotides agree with TRBD1. CDR3 length equals 15 residues. From germline, CDR1 is SEHNR and CDR2 FQNEAQ (reference sequence). The V gene end was trimmed by 1 base and the J gene end by 5 bases; junction bases not matched to a gene: 3. The CDR3 protein is CASSLGTGRTGELFF. The CDR3, as DNA: TGTGCCAGCAGCTTAGGGACAGGGAGAACCGGGGAGCTGTTTTTT.

This chain joins TRBV10-3 and TRBJ1-6; weak D call: TRBD1 (6 bases). CDR3 size: 15 residues. Germline V CDR1 and CDR2: ENHRY, SYGVKD. V shed 6 bases and J shed 6 bases, with 15 bases lying between them. The CDR3 DNA follows: TGTGCCATCAGGGTCGGACAGTTTAGTAATTCACCCCTCCACTTT. Translating gives CAIRVGQFSNSPLHF.

Regarding this clone: Germline and junction disagree at one end, which may indicate a read error. Other nucleotide sequences from this sample produce the same CDR3. The rearrangement joins TRBV11-2 to TRBJ1-6; 8 bases line up with TRBD1. CDR3 length: 15 residues. The germline V gene has CDR1 SGHAT and CDR2 FQNNGV. The CDR3 is CASSFVQGVNSPLHF. CDR3 coding DNA: TGTGCCAGCAGCTTTGTACAGGGGGTTAATTCCCCCCTCCACTTT. Full variable domain (remainder filled in from reference TRBV11-2 and TRBJ1-6): EAGVAQSPRYKIIEKRQSVAFWCNPISGHATLYWYQQILGQGPKLLIQFQNNGVVDDSQLPKDRFSAERLKGVDSTLKIQPAKLEDSAVYLCASSFVQGVNSPLHFGNGTRLTVT.

The V and J genes are TRBV28 and TRBJ1-5; D is possibly TRBD1 (5 bases). V dropped 8 bases and J dropped 9 bases, with 11 bases sitting between them. Germline V gene lookup returns CDR1 MDHEN and CDR2 SYDVKM. CDR3 length: 11 residues. In DNA, the CDR3 is TGTGCCAGCCAATCTCAGGGGCCCCAGCATTTT. Translated, it gives CASQSQGPQHF.

The chain has TRBV6-5 and TRBJ2-7; tentatively, D is TRBD2 (6 bases). V was cut by 6 bases and J by 5 bases, with 11 bases left in between. The CDR3 loop spans 12 amino acids. Per germline, CDR1 MNHEY and CDR2 SVGAGI. Written as DNA, the CDR3 is TGTGCCAGCAGGGGGACTCTCAACGAGCAGTACTTC. This sequence encodes CASRGTLNEQYF.

The chain combines TRBV5-5 with TRBJ2-3; no firm D call. This CDR3 has 15 residues. Trimming removed 2 bases from V and 2 bases from J, with 12 bases in between. Per the germline V gene, CDR1 is SGHKS and CDR2 is YYEKEE (reference sequence). The CDR3 loop is CASSFVLQNTDTQYF. DNA of the CDR3: TGTGCCAGCAGCTTTGTTCTCCAGAACACAGATACGCAGTATTTT. Drawing the rest from reference TRBV5-5 and TRBJ2-3, the complete variable domain is DAGVTQSPTHLIKTRGQQVTLRCSPISGHKSVSWYQQVLGQGPQFIFQYYEKEERGRGNFPDRFSARQFPNYSSELNVNALLLGDSALYLCASSFVLQNTDTQYFGPGTRLTVL.

This clone showed up just once. The genes are TRBV29-1 and TRBJ1-4; 8 bases are a match to TRBD1. Germline V CDR1 and CDR2: SQVTM, ANQGSEA. V gave up 7 bases and J gave up 5 bases; unmatched junction bases: 3. This CDR3 region has 12 residues. CDR3 residues: CSAGQANEKLFF. CDR3 in DNA: TGCAGCGCGGGACAGGCAAATGAAAAACTGTTTTTT.

This chain uses TRBV6-5 with TRBJ2-1; no definite D call. The CDR3 extends over 11 amino acids. The germline gives CDR1 MNHEY, CDR2 SVGAGI. Trimming took off 5 bases at V and 10 bases at J, with 9 bases between the two ends. CDR3 sequence (DNA): TGTGCCAGCAGTACCCTCAGGGAGCAGTTCTTC. The encoded protein is CASSTLREQFF.

The chain recombines TRBV28 with TRBJ1-5, with TRBD1 identical over 12 bases. The CDR3 sequence is 15 residues long. The V gene end was trimmed by 3 bases and the J gene end by 6 bases; junction bases not matched to a gene: 3. The germline gives CDR1 MDHEN, CDR2 SYDVKM. The CDR3 sequence is CASSLGQGAGQPQHF. Here the CDR3 DNA reads TGTGCCAGCAGTTTGGGACAGGGGGCGGGTCAGCCCCAGCATTTT. Drawing the rest from reference TRBV28 and TRBJ1-5, the complete variable domain is DVKVTQSSRYLVKRTGEKVFLECVQDMDHENMFWYRQDPGLGLRLIYFSYDVKMKEKGDIPEGYSVSREKKERFSLILESASTNQTSMYLCASSLGQGAGQPQHFGDGTRLSIL.

This clone has just a few counts. The rearrangement links TRBV9 to TRBJ1-5, with 9 nucleotides matching TRBD1. Germline lookup yields CDR1 SGDLS and CDR2 YYNGEE. The ends lost 4 bases at V and 0 bases at J; junction bases unmatched: 11. CDR3 length: 18 residues. DNA of the CDR3: TGTGCCAGCAGCTTTCCAGGACAGGGGATCTATAGCAATCAGCCCCAGCATTTT. Translating it yields CASSFPGQGIYSNQPQHF.